Sequencing of this T cell receptor (beta chain) was carried out in a study of long-term antiretroviral therapy in people with HIV. They ran version v3.0 of the immunoSEQ assay at survey level. Sequencing had a target that covered about 40,000-55,000 T-cell genomes per sample. The data were produced by immunoSEQ multiplex PCR, yet TCRdb's version contains in-frame clones alone and is incomplete. The table has roughly 25,000 clones, almost 85% seen once; the top ten hold more than 5.5%. Regarding this clone: The antigen remains undetermined.

The CDR3 contains 13 residues. V was shortened by 3 bases and J by 6 bases, with 9 bases between the two germline ends. CDR1 is MNHNS, CDR2 SASEGT, per germline. Whole-study results and caveats: Those clones which expanded before ART made up the dominant part of the repertoire at all time points. Blood, drawn from the mid-2000s to the late 2010s, may reflect older ART regimens.

The sample was unsorted PBMCs, taken 1.1 years before starting antiretroviral therapy. This rearrangement joins TRBV6-1 to TRBJ1-3; D is perhaps TRBD1 (5 bases). The origin of this receptor is a woman aged 25-40 years with HIV. The CDR3 spells CASSEWGKNTIYF. In DNA, the CDR3 is TGTGCCAGCAGTGAGTGGGGGAAAAACACCATATATTTT.